Listed here are 32 T cell receptor beta chains from one sample, sequenced in a study of T-cell reconstitution after alpha-beta-depleted transplantation in children. This sample's TCRbeta library carried unique molecular identifier barcodes. TCRdb passed the PCR reads through MiXCR, listing each CDR3 protein once. The sample has 450,000 to 600,000 distinct CDR3 sequences, about 30% seen once. Sequences were derived from PBMCs from the stem cell graft donor, sampled from the stem cell graft. The receptors derive from a human donor who donated a stem cell graft to a child with aplastic anemia.

This clonotype was seen at least ten times. The chain uses TRBV7-2 and TRBJ2-5; 7 positions agree with TRBD2. Trimming cost V 3 bases and J 5 bases; bases outside gene matches: 3. The CDR3 loop spans 13 amino acids. CDR1 is SGHTA and CDR2 is FQGNSA in the germline V gene. Here the CDR3 reads CASSFQGGETQYF. CDR3 DNA sequence: TGTGCCAGCAGCTTTCAGGGAGGGGAGACCCAGTACTTC.

The chain has TRBV28 and TRBJ2-1; 9 bases align to TRBD1. CDR3 size: 15 residues. Germline V gene data show CDR1 as MDHEN and CDR2 as SYDVKM. V dropped 5 bases and J dropped 4; count of bases not matched to a gene: 6. The CDR3 nucleotides are TGTGCCAGCAGTCCCGGGACAGGGACTTACAATGAGCAGTTCTTC. It yields the protein CASSPGTGTYNEQFF.

The chain couples TRBV7-9 to TRBJ2-7; D possibly corresponds to TRBD1 (5 bases). Germline CDR1 is SEHNR and CDR2 is FQNEAQ (reference sequence). The CDR3 covers 14 residues. V lost 1 base and J 0 bases, leaving 7 bases between the germline ends. CDR3 nucleotides: TGTGCCAGCAGCTTAGGGACAACCTCCTACGAGCAGTACTTC. As protein: CASSLGTTSYEQYF. The full variable domain, with the rest looked up from reference TRBV7-9 and TRBJ2-7, is DTGVSQNPRHKITKRGQNVTFRCDPISEHNRLYWYRQTLGQGPEFLTYFQNEAQLEKSRLLSDRFSAERPKGSFSTLEIQRTEQGDSAMYLCASSLGTTSYEQYFGPGTRLTVT.

This rearrangement joins TRBV7-2 to TRBJ2-7; 7 bases are a match to TRBD2. Unmatched junction bases numbered 2, after V lost 1 base and J lost 2 bases. CDR3 length: 14 amino acids. Germline-derived CDR1 and CDR2 are SGHTA and FQGNSA. CDR3 in amino acids: CASSLGAGAYEQYF. For the CDR3, the DNA is TGTGCCAGCAGCTTAGGGGCGGGAGCCTACGAGCAGTACTTC. Looking up the rest from reference TRBV7-2 and TRBJ2-7 gives the full variable domain: GAGVSQSPSNKVTEKGKDVELRCDPISGHTALYWYRQSLGQGLEFLIYFQGNSAPDKSGLPSDRFSAERTGGSVSTLTIQRTQQEDSAVYLCASSLGAGAYEQYFGPGTRLTVT.

With respect to this clonotype: An end of the junction does not agree with germline; a read error may underlie this. The V and J genes are TRBV28 and TRBJ1-2; possibly TRBD1 for D (5 bases). This CDR3 comprises 12 residues. Per the germline V gene, CDR1 is MDHEN and CDR2 is SYDVKM. CDR3 amino acids: CASSPRAGPVSF. DNA for the CDR3: TGTGCCAGCAGTCCGAGGGCGGGGCCGGTTAGTTTC.

This clonotype was seen only a few times. The CDR3 spells CASSQERLVPEQYF. The CDR3 coding sequence is TGCGCCAGCAGCCAGGAACGACTAGTACCCGAGCAGTACTTC. J is TRBJ2-7 and V is TRBV5-1; maybe TRBD2 (6 bases). This CDR3 has 14 residues. Germline assignment: CDR1 SGHRS and CDR2 YFSETQ. Trimming shortened V by 4 bases and J by 6 bases, and 17 bases separated the two germline ends.

The chain uses TRBV20-1 and TRBJ1-2, with D tentatively TRBD1 (5 bases). This CDR3 has 13 amino acids. Germline-derived CDR1 and CDR2 are DFQATT and SNEGSKA (reference sequence). V lost 3 bases, J lost 4 bases, and 12 bases lay in between. The CDR3 DNA is TGCAGTGCTAGTAAGGGGCTCAGCTATGGCTACACCTTC. Translated: CSASKGLSYGYTF.

The chain joins TRBV7-9 to TRBJ2-7; TRBD1 is a possible D gene (8 bases). V was trimmed by 4 bases and J by 3 bases, leaving 16 bases between them. This CDR3 is 15 amino acids long. Germline CDR1 and CDR2: SEHNR and FQNEAQ (reference sequence). The CDR3: CASSSYRGGNYEQYF. Here the CDR3 DNA reads TGTGCCAGCAGCTCCTACAGGGGGGGGAACTACGAGCAGTACTTC.

A few counts support this clonotype. This chain's CDR3 is CASSLPSGRAGNEQFF. The CDR3 DNA is TGTGCCAGCAGCTTACCTAGCGGGAGGGCTGGGAATGAGCAGTTCTTC. The rearrangement links TRBV7-6 to TRBJ2-1; TRBD2 agrees at 12 bases. The germline CDR1 and CDR2 sequences are SGHVS and FNYEAQ. This CDR3 has 16 amino acids. V lost 2 bases and J lost 7; bases outside the gene matches: 6.

The CDR3 bases are TGTGCCAGCAGTGAACTTGGGGAGGACAAAAACATTCAGTACTTC. It is translated as CASSELGEDKNIQYF. The chain couples TRBV25-1 to TRBJ2-4, with TRBD2 as a possible D gene (6 bases). V lost 2 bases and J 3 bases, leaving 11 bases between the germline ends. Germline CDR1 and CDR2: MGHDK and SYGVNS. CDR3 size: 15 residues.

In its sample, this clonotype was seen a few times. The chain carries TRBV5-1 and TRBJ2-7; TRBD2 agrees at 10 bases. V dropped 0 bases and J dropped 2; count of bases not matched to a gene: 2. The germline V gene has CDR1 SGHRS and CDR2 YFSETQ. The CDR3 loop spans 15 amino acids. CDR3 protein: CASSLVTSGTYEQYF. CDR3 DNA: TGCGCCAGCAGCTTGGTTACTAGCGGGACCTACGAGCAGTACTTC.

The rearrangement joins TRBV6-2 or TRBV6-3 to TRBJ2-7, with a weak D call TRBD1 (6 bases). The CDR3 covers 15 residues. Per germline, CDR1 MNHEY and CDR2 SVGEGT. The V and J ends lost 0 bases and 0 bases respectively, with 9 bases between them. The CDR3 protein is CASSYSVGGSYEQYV. DNA of the CDR3: TGTGCCAGCAGTTACTCAGTAGGGGGCTCCTACGAGCAGTACGTC.

This clonotype was seen at least ten times. V usage is TRBV5-1 and J usage is TRBJ1-4; a weak D match, TRBD1 (5 bases). CDR1 SGHRS and CDR2 YFSETQ come from the germline V gene. V lost 4 bases to trimming and J lost 8 bases, with 12 bases between them. The CDR3 contains 13 residues. This CDR3 is CASSPGGGEKLFF. CDR3 bases: TGCGCCAGCAGCCCGGGGGGTGGCGAAAAACTGTTTTTT. Filled out from reference TRBV5-1 and TRBJ1-4, the complete variable domain reads KAGVTQTPRYLIKTRGQQVTLSCSPISGHRSVSWYQQTPGQGLQFLFEYFSETQRNKGNFPGRFSGRQFSNSRSEMNVSTLELGDSALYLCASSPGGGEKLFFGSGTQLSVL.

V gene TRBV9 combines with J gene TRBJ1-2, with 12 nucleotides matching TRBD1. The CDR3 has 16 amino acids. The trim removed 5 bases at V and 8 bases at J, leaving 13 bases unmatched. Germline V gene data show CDR1 as SGDLS and CDR2 as YYNGEE. This CDR3 reads CASRREGQGAMRGYTF. The CDR3 nucleotides read TGTGCCAGCAGGAGAGAGGGACAGGGGGCGATGAGGGGCTACACCTTC.

The chain joins TRBV29-1 to TRBJ2-7; 14 positions agree with TRBD2. The J segment lost 7 bases and the V segment lost 6 bases, leaving 8 bases of the junction unmatched. Germline loops: CDR1 SQVTM, CDR2 ANQGSEA. The CDR3 is 14 amino acids. The CDR3 spells CSVRLAGGPGEQYF. CDR3 nucleotides: TGCAGCGTGAGACTAGCGGGAGGGCCGGGGGAGCAGTACTTC.

The chain combines TRBV20-1 with TRBJ1-1; possible D gene TRBD1, 5 bases. CDR1 is DFQATT, CDR2 SNEGSKA, per germline (reference sequence). V lost 0 bases and J 1 base, leaving 12 bases between the germline ends. CDR3 length: 15 residues. CDR3 in amino acids: CSARDRGRRNTEAFF. The CDR3 region has the DNA TGCAGTGCTAGAGATAGGGGCAGGAGGAACACTGAAGCTTTCTTT.

This clonotype was picked up a small number of times. The chain links TRBV6-4 to TRBJ1-1, with no clear D. CDR1 is MRHNA, CDR2 SNTAGT, per germline. The CDR3 sequence is 13 residues long. V shed 0 bases and J shed 2 bases, with 4 bases lying between them. CDR3 region: CASSDSDNTEAFF. DNA of the CDR3: TGTGCCAGCAGTGACTCGGACAACACTGAAGCTTTCTTT.

This rearrangement joins TRBV7-2 to TRBJ1-1, with 10 bases fitting TRBD1. J lost 4 bases, V lost 6 bases, and 8 bases had no gene match. The V gene's germline CDR1 is SGHTA and CDR2 FQGNSA. This CDR3 region has 15 residues. The CDR3: CASSRTGGWSTEAFF. Written as DNA, the CDR3 is TGTGCCAGCAGTCGGACAGGGGGGTGGTCCACTGAAGCTTTCTTT. The full variable domain, in which reference TRBV7-2 and TRBJ1-1 provide the parts outside the CDR3, is GAGVSQSPSNKVTEKGKDVELRCDPISGHTALYWYRQSLGQGLEFLIYFQGNSAPDKSGLPSDRFSAERTGGSVSTLTIQRTQQEDSAVYLCASSRTGGWSTEAFFGQGTRLTVV.

The CDR3 spells CSAGSLAGPRNEQFF. The CDR3 DNA reads TGCAGTGCCGGCTCGCTAGCGGGCCCTCGGAATGAGCAGTTCTTC. The chain has TRBV20-1 and TRBJ2-1; 8 bases align to TRBD2. V was pared by 6 bases and J by 7 bases, with 14 bases of the junction left unmatched. CDR1 and CDR2 (germline): DFQATT, SNEGSKA (reference sequence). This CDR3 is built from 15 residues.

The chain joins TRBV20-1 to TRBJ2-3; 10 positions agree with TRBD2. Per germline, CDR1 DFQATT and CDR2 SNEGSKA (reference sequence). The V gene end was trimmed by 4 bases and the J gene end by 2 bases; junction bases not matched to a gene: 6. This CDR3 has 15 amino acids. The CDR3 loop reads CSATRTSGYTDTQYF. The CDR3 DNA follows: TGCAGTGCTACCCGGACTAGCGGCTACACAGATACGCAGTATTTT.

This clonotype has more than one count but fewer than ten. The chain couples TRBV20-1 to TRBJ2-7; maybe TRBD2 (5 bases). CDR3 length: 13 residues. The germline V gene encodes CDR1 DFQATT and CDR2 SNEGSKA (reference sequence). V lost 6 bases, J lost 0 bases, and 12 bases lay in between. The CDR3 protein is CSAEGGSSYEQYF. As DNA, the CDR3 is TGCAGTGCAGAGGGCGGCAGCTCCTACGAGCAGTACTTC.

This clonotype was counted a few times. The chain couples TRBV30 to TRBJ1-1; D unclear. V dropped 3 bases and J dropped 1 base, with 15 bases sitting between them. The CDR3 loop spans 15 amino acids. Germline lookup yields CDR1 GTSNPN and CDR2 SVGIG (reference sequence). This chain's CDR3 is CAWRAQSGWNTEAFF. The CDR3, as DNA: TGTGCCTGGAGAGCACAGAGCGGTTGGAACACTGAAGCTTTCTTT.

The chain joins TRBV3-1 to TRBJ2-7, with 8 bases aligning to TRBD1. Germline V lookup: CDR1 LGHDT, CDR2 YNNKEL (reference sequence). Germline trimming cut 1 base from V and 6 bases from J; bases unmatched to any gene: 8. This CDR3 spans 15 amino acids. The CDR3 DNA is TGTGCCAGCAGCCAAGGGTCTGGCAGGGGGCGCGAGCAGTACTTC. This gives the protein CASSQGSGRGREQYF.

This chain uses TRBV21-1 with TRBJ2-7; TRBD1 was called by the table and not checked on the DNA. TRBV21-1 is designated a pseudogene. This CDR3 is built from 15 residues. The CDR3 spells CASSTRDRGPYEQYV. The CDR3 DNA reads as TGTGCCAGCAGCACCCGGGACAGGGGACCCTACGAGCAGTACGTC.

V gene TRBV4-1 combines with J gene TRBJ2-3; 10 nucleotides match TRBD2. The germline CDR1 and CDR2 sequences are MGHRA and YSYEKL. This CDR3 has 16 amino acids. V shed 1 base and J 6 bases; nucleotides not matched to a gene: 7. The CDR3 DNA reads TGCGCCAGCAGCCAAGCGGCGAGCGGGAGGGCGGATACGCAGTATTTT. It translates to CASSQAASGRADTQYF.

The V call is TRBV18, the J call TRBJ2-5; 8 nucleotides match TRBD1. Germline assignment: CDR1 KGHSH and CDR2 LQKENI. The CDR3 is 16 amino acids. Germline trimming cut 3 bases from V and 0 bases from J; bases unmatched to any gene: 6. The CDR3 bases are TGTGCCAGCTCACCTCAACAGGGGGACTACCAAGAGACCCAGTACTTC. Protein product: CASSPQQGDYQETQYF.

CDR3 loop: CASIFSGAGELFF. The CDR3 region has the DNA TGTGCCAGCATTTTTTCAGGAGCCGGGGAGCTGTTTTTT. The V gene is TRBV27, the J gene TRBJ2-2; no clear D gene. There are 13 residues in the CDR3. Germline CDR1 is MNHEY and CDR2 is SMNVEV (reference sequence). V gave up 7 bases and J gave up 6 bases, with 12 bases separating them.

The chain carries TRBV12-3 or TRBV12-4 and TRBJ1-6; 8 bases line up with TRBD1. V shed 2 bases, J shed 7 bases, and the junction held 1 base outside the gene matches. This CDR3 spans 14 amino acids. The CDR3 here is CASSLQGANSPLHF. CDR3 in DNA: TGTGCCAGCAGTTTACAGGGGGCAAATTCACCCCTCCACTTT.

V usage is TRBV3-1 and J usage is TRBJ2-1; no firm D call. The CDR3 runs 12 residues. Trimming cost V 2 bases and J 8 bases, with 7 bases left between them. Germline V gives CDR1 LGHDT, CDR2 YNNKEL (reference sequence). The CDR3 bases are TGTGCCAGCAGCCAATTAGGCGATGAGCAGTTCTTC. It translates to CASSQLGDEQFF.

This clonotype was detected a few times. V usage is TRBV20-1 and J usage is TRBJ1-3; the D is unclear. V lost 0 bases and J 4 bases, leaving 16 bases between the germline ends. The germline V gene encodes CDR1 DFQATT and CDR2 SNEGSKA (reference sequence). CDR3 size: 16 residues. The CDR3 spells CSARDPGRGSGNTIYF. The CDR3 region has the DNA TGCAGTGCTAGAGACCCCGGTAGAGGGTCCGGAAACACCATATATTTT.

The chain is built from TRBV10-3 and TRBJ1-4, with 10 bases lining up with TRBD1. This CDR3 is built from 14 residues. The V and J ends lost 0 bases and 10 bases, in that order; junction bases with no gene match: 2. Germline V gene lookup returns CDR1 ENHRY and CDR2 SYGVKD. CDR3 sequence reads: CAISESRDRGKLFF. Written as DNA, the CDR3 is TGTGCCATCAGTGAGTCGCGGGACAGGGGAAAACTGTTTTTT.

This clonotype was recorded a few times. V gene TRBV7-2 combines with J gene TRBJ2-1, with D possibly being TRBD2 (6 bases). This CDR3 has 16 amino acids. The germline V and J ends were trimmed by 6 bases and 0 bases, with 15 bases remaining between them. In germline, CDR1 is SGHTA, CDR2 FQGNSA. The CDR3: CASRILAMSSYNEQFF. The CDR3 coding sequence is TGTGCCAGCAGAATACTAGCCATGAGCTCCTACAATGAGCAGTTCTTC.